This TCR beta chain came from a study of blood T cell repertoires in COVID-19. The V gene lost 4 bases and the J gene lost 1 base, with 11 bases spanning the gap. The V gene's germline CDR1 is SGHDT and CDR2 YYEEEE. This CDR3 comprises 14 residues. Only in-frame clones appear in the TCRdb table, and some are missing; sequencing was by immunoSEQ multiplex PCR. Of some 240,000 clones in the sample, 84% were seen once. The TCR comes from a woman aged 35 to 49 who had recovered from COVID-19. Sequences were obtained from peripheral blood. This sequence joins TRBV5-6 and TRBJ1-2; possible D gene TRBD1, 5 bases. The DNA of the CDR3 is TGTGCCAGCAGCCAACGACAGAATAACTATGGCTACACCTTC. Translating it yields CASSQRQNNYGYTF.